This T cell receptor (beta chain) was sequenced in a study of blood T cells in healthy people across ages. Looking at the study overall: With template switching, about one barcoded beta molecule was captured per two T cells.

Through a sample-barcoded 5' primer and a J-beta primer mix, a second PCR was run for roughly 7 to 11 cycles. One entry per CDR3 protein results from TCRdb running MiXCR on the 5' RACE reads. The table records around 710,000 distinct CDR3 sequences, roughly 44% of them present only once. Approximately 9.4 milliliters was the volume of peripheral blood drawn from each donor. Deletions cut 6 bases from V and 6 bases from J, with 10 bases between. This CDR3 comprises 12 residues. Germline V lookup: CDR1 SGHTA, CDR2 FQGNSA. Overall study results and limits: Age advanced and TCR beta diversity per million T cells fell, roughly linearly.

Ten or more counts support this clonotype. Its matching antigen is unknown. The receptor comes from a woman aged 60-75 years in good health. The sample taken for sequencing was blood. The V call is TRBV7-2, the J call TRBJ2-3; D ambiguous. CDR3 region: CASSPPADTQYF. The CDR3 coding sequence is TGTGCCAGCAGTCCTCCAGCCGATACGCAGTATTTT.